This TCR beta chain originates from a study of T cell responses to AZD1222 COVID-19 vaccine. Assay used: immunoSEQ multiplex PCR; TCRdb lists only in-frame clones, some missing. The table lists 90,000 to 120,000 clones, about 90% of them singletons. The germline CDR1 and CDR2 sequences are SGHRS and YFSETQ. The CDR3 totals 14 residues. Trimming left V 4 bases short and J 6 bases short, with 16 bases between. Study results and limitations: Nearly half of spike-specific TCRs reportedly go after variant regions that carry no mutations. Spike-wide coverage was observed for vaccine-associated CD4 TCRs, with dominant responses at 160-218 and 743-854. The donors showed a predominance of white British ancestry and of females, with possible underestimation of clonal diversity.

Notes on this clone: The antigen is unknown.

This rearrangement joins TRBV5-1 to TRBJ1-1; D uncertain. Sequenced here: peripheral blood, sampled 28 days after the second AZD1222 dose. The TCR was taken from an adult who received the AZD1222 COVID-19 vaccine. CDR3 sequence reads: CASSREGRPAEAFF. CDR3 DNA sequence: TGCGCCAGCAGCAGGGAAGGACGGCCCGCTGAAGCTTTCTTT.